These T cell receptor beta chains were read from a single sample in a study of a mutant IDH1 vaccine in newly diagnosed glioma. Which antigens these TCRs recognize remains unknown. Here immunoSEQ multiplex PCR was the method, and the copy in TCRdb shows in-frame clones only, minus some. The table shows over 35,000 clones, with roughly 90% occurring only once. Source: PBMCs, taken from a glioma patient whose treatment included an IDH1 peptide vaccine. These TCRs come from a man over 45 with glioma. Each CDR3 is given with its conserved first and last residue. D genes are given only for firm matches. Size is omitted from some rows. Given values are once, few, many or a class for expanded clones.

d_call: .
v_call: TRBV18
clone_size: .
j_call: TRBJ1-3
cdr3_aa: CASSPGGANTIYF
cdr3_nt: TGTGCCAGCTCACCGGGCGGAGCAAACACCATATATTTT

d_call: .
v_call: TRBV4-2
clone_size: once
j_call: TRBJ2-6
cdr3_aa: CASSQDIGSGANVLTF
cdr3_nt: TGTGCCAGCAGCCAAGATATTGGGTCTGGGGCCAACGTCCTGACTTTC

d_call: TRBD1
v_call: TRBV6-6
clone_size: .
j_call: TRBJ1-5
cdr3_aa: CASSEGQGASQPQHF
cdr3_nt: TGTGCCAGCAGCGAGGGACAGGGGGCGAGCCAGCCCCAGCATTTT

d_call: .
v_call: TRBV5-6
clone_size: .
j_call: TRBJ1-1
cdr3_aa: CASRGQENTEAFF
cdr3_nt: TGTGCCAGCAGAGGTCAGGAAAACACTGAAGCTTTCTTT

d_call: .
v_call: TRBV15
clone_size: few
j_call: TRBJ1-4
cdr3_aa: CATSLGYWDKEKLFF
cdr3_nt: TGTGCCACCAGCCTCGGATATTGGGACAAGGAAAAACTGTTTTTT

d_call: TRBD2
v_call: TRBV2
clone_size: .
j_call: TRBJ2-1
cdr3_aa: CASSGDARAGVYNEQFF
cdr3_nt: TGTGCCAGCAGTGGCGACGCCCGGGCGGGGGTGTACAATGAGCAGTTCTTC

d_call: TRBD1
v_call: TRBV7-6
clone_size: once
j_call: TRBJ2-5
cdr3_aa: CASSLGDSQGETQYF
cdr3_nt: TGTGCCAGCAGCTTAGGGGACAGTCAGGGAGAGACCCAGTACTTC

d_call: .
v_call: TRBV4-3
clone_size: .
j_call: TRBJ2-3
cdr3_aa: CASSQVRGDTQYF
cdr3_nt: TGCGCCAGCAGCCAAGTCCGGGGGGATACGCAGTATTTT

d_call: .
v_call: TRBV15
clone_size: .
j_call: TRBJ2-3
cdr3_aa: CATSSGLQRLNTDTQYF
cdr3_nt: TGTGCCACCAGCAGTGGATTACAAAGGTTAAACACAGATACGCAGTATTTT

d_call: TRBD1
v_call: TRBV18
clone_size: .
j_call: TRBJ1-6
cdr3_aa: CASSAGTGITNSPLHF
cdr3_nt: TGTGCCAGCTCCGCCGGGACAGGAATAACGAATTCACCCCTCCACTTT